The clone carrying this TCR beta chain was seen only once. What it binds is unknown. Donors consisted of healthy bone marrow donors. Germline trimming cut 3 bases from V and 5 bases from J; bases unmatched to any gene: 19. The CDR3 is 19 amino acids. Germline CDR1 is SGHRS and CDR2 is YFSETQ. This sample stems from a study of cytomegalovirus exposure and HLA in healthy donors. Looking at the study overall: Around 83% of 300 to 450 genotyped donors fell in the Caucasian-associated ancestry cluster. Study observations and caveats: As was reported, the classifier diagnosed cytomegalovirus status with high specificity and sensitivity.

The PCR made use of 60 Vbeta and 13 Jbeta primers. Only in-frame clones appear in the TCRdb table, and some are missing; sequencing was by immunoSEQ multiplex PCR. Of more than 80,000 clones listed, 71% are singletons. This receptor was taken from a female donor in good health and CMV-seronegative. This chain uses TRBV5-1 with TRBJ2-5, with 10 bases matching TRBD2. Specimen: PBMCs. The CDR3 DNA reads as TGCGCCAGCAGCTCTTTTCAGACAGCGGGAGGGCCCCCCCTTGAGACCCAGTACTTC. Translation gives CASSSFQTAGGPPLETQYF.